This T cell receptor (beta chain) was captured by sequencing in a study of T-cell reconstitution after alpha-beta-depleted transplantation in children. This clonotype was seen more than once but under ten times. The TCRbeta library incorporated unique molecular identifiers. TCRdb called the PCR reads again in MiXCR, with one record for every CDR3 protein. The sample lists fewer than 400,000 distinct CDR3 sequences, 20% occurring once. This CDR3 region has 14 residues. Trimming shortened V by 0 bases and J by 8 bases, and 14 bases separated the two germline ends. Germline lookup yields CDR1 DFQATT and CDR2 SNEGSKA (reference sequence).

The TCR comes from a human donor who donated a stem cell graft to a child with acute myeloid leukemia. This specimen was PBMCs from the stem cell graft donor, taken from the stem cell graft. This chain connects TRBV20-1 to TRBJ2-1; no clear D. The CDR3, as DNA: TGCAGTGCTAGAGATTGGAGCCCGCCGTATGAGCAGTTCTTC. Protein sequence: CSARDWSPPYEQFF.